This passage covers 15 T cell receptor beta chains from one sample sequenced in a study of T cells after yellow fever vaccination. TCRdb re-derived calls from the 5' RACE reads in MiXCR, one entry per CDR3 protein. The sample holds 50,000 to 75,000 distinct CDR3 sequences, about 5.6% seen once. This specimen consisted of PBMCs, either bulk or a sorted T-cell subset (CD4+, CD8+, memory, or dextramer-sorted; not recorded which), obtained on the day of the yellow fever booster vaccination. The receptors derive from a man aged 18 to 29 who received the YFV17D yellow fever vaccine.

The CDR3 nucleotides read TGTGCCAGTAGTATCCCAGGGAGCTCGATCAACGAGCAGTACGTC. It specifies CASSIPGSSINEQYV. The rearrangement joins TRBV19 to TRBJ2-7; perhaps D is TRBD1 or TRBD2 (5 bases each). This CDR3 spans 15 amino acids. Germline lookup yields CDR1 LNHDA and CDR2 SQIVND (reference sequence). V was cut by 3 bases and J by 5 bases, with 17 bases left in between.

This clonotype was seen at least ten times. The genes are TRBV20-1 and TRBJ2-2; D is perhaps TRBD1 or TRBD2 (6 bases each). Trimming stripped 5 bases from V and 4 bases from J, with 11 bases between. Per germline, CDR1 DFQATT and CDR2 SNEGSKA (reference sequence). The CDR3 covers 13 residues. The CDR3 nucleotides are TGCAGTGCTCCATGGGGGGCCACCGGGGAGCTGTTTTTT. It translates to CSAPWGATGELFF.

In the case of this clonotype: An end of the junction differs from the germline gene, which may be a read error. The DNA of the CDR3 is TGTGCCATCAGCGAAAGGGGGCGGAATCAGCCCCAGCATTTT. This gives the protein CAISERGRNQPQHF. The chain couples TRBV9 to TRBJ1-5; the match to TRBD1 covers 7 bases. Germline CDR1 SGDLS, CDR2 YYNGEE. The CDR3 totals 14 residues.

This clonotype came up a few times. The CDR3 spells CASSHLAGGTQETQYF. The CDR3 bases are TGTGCCAGCAGCCATCTAGCGGGGGGCACACAAGAGACCCAGTACTTC. The V gene is TRBV4-2, the J gene TRBJ2-5; 11 positions match TRBD2. Trimming cost V 3 bases and J 2 bases; bases outside gene matches: 5. CDR1 and CDR2 (germline): LGHNA, YNFKEQ. The CDR3 sequence is 16 residues long.

This clonotype was detected many times. This chain uses TRBV30 with TRBJ1-2; the match to TRBD1 covers 10 bases. V was pared by 8 bases and J by 8 bases, with 14 bases of the junction left unmatched. The CDR3 spans 14 residues. Germline CDR1 reads GTSNPN; CDR2 reads SVGIG (reference sequence). The CDR3: CAGGTGVIPGGYTF. Written as DNA, the CDR3 is TGTGCCGGCGGGACAGGGGTGATTCCGGGGGGCTACACCTTC.

Many counts were recorded for this clonotype. This chain connects TRBV7-6 to TRBJ1-3, with unresolved D. This CDR3 spans 15 amino acids. Looked up from germline, CDR1 is SGHVS and CDR2 is FNYEAQ. V lost 1 base, J lost 0 bases, and 7 bases lay in between. CDR3 in DNA: TGTGCCAGCAGCTTAGAATCGGGCTCTGGAAACACCATATATTTT. Amino acids: CASSLESGSGNTIYF.

At least ten counts were recorded for this clonotype. The genes are TRBV4-3 and TRBJ2-3; D possibly uses TRBD1 or TRBD2 (5 bases each). Germline loops: CDR1 LGHNA, CDR2 YSLEER. This CDR3 is built from 15 residues. Trimming took 0 bases from V and 5 from J, leaving 12 bases between them. CDR3 loop: CASSQDQGEGDTQYF. The CDR3 DNA follows: TGCGCCAGCAGCCAAGACCAGGGTGAGGGAGATACGCAGTATTTT.

This clonotype was detected ten times or more. This rearrangement joins TRBV27 to TRBJ2-5, with D possibly called TRBD1 or TRBD2 (5 bases each). The germline V and J ends were trimmed by 5 bases and 0 bases, with 13 bases remaining between them. This CDR3 has 15 residues. Germline V gives CDR1 MNHEY, CDR2 SMNVEV (reference sequence). The DNA for the CDR3 is TGTGCCAGCAGTGGTAGGTGGGGGTACCAAGAGACCCAGTACTTC. This sequence encodes CASSGRWGYQETQYF.

This clonotype was found many times. The V call is TRBV5-1, the J call TRBJ1-2, with D perhaps TRBD1 (5 bases). The V end lost 1 base, the J end lost 4 bases, and 11 bases lay between the germline ends. The CDR3 is 14 amino acids. CDR1 and CDR2 from the germline V gene are SGHRS and YFSETQ. In DNA form, the CDR3 reads TGCGCCAGCAGCTTGTCGGGGGGAACCTATGGCTACACCTTC. This codes for CASSLSGGTYGYTF. Combining the CDR3 with reference TRBV5-1 and TRBJ1-2 gives the whole variable domain KAGVTQTPRYLIKTRGQQVTLSCSPISGHRSVSWYQQTPGQGLQFLFEYFSETQRNKGNFPGRFSGRQFSNSRSEMNVSTLELGDSALYLCASSLSGGTYGYTFGSGTRLTVV.

This clonotype was found a few times. This rearrangement joins TRBV4-3 to TRBJ1-5, with D unresolved. Trimming pared 0 bases from V and 0 bases from J, leaving 21 bases between. Germline V lookup: CDR1 LGHNA, CDR2 YSLEER. This CDR3 is 20 amino acids long. CDR3 nucleotides: TGCGCCAGCAGCCAAGAGCTCGTCCCACTGAGAAGTGGTAGCAATCAGCCCCAGCATTTT. This codes for CASSQELVPLRSGSNQPQHF.

This clonotype was recorded at least ten times. The V and J genes are TRBV6-1 and TRBJ2-3; D unresolved. The CDR3 covers 14 residues. Germline V gene data show CDR1 as MNHNS and CDR2 as SASEGT. V lost 4 bases and J lost 5, with 13 bases in between. The CDR3, as DNA: TGTGCCAGCAGTGGTGCCCTCGCCCTAGATACGCAGTATTTT. This encodes CASSGALALDTQYF.

V usage is TRBV24-1 and J usage is TRBJ2-3; 12 bases match TRBD2. Germline CDR1 is KGHDR and CDR2 is SFDVKD. There are 16 residues in the CDR3. Trimming removed 3 bases from V and 6 bases from J; junction bases left unmatched: 6. The CDR3: CATSDTSGGLPDTQYF. Written as DNA, the CDR3 is TGTGCCACCAGTGATACTAGCGGGGGGCTTCCGGATACGCAGTATTTT.

This clonotype was observed a few times. The chain employs TRBV5-1 and TRBJ2-7; 7 positions match TRBD2. The length of the CDR3 is 14 residues. In germline, CDR1 is SGHRS, CDR2 YFSETQ. The ends lost 3 bases at V and 7 bases at J; junction bases unmatched: 10. CDR3 coding DNA: TGCGCCAGCAGCTCCGATGGGAGGGGATGGGAGCAGTACGTC. This sequence encodes CASSSDGRGWEQYV.

This clonotype appeared many times. The chain employs TRBV7-9 and TRBJ2-5; D tentatively fits TRBD1 or TRBD2 (5 bases each). Germline assignment: CDR1 SEHNR and CDR2 FQNEAQ (reference sequence). V gave up 1 base and J gave up 6 bases, with 18 bases separating them. CDR3 size: 16 residues. The chain's CDR3 is CASSLGLGTSLQTQYF. The CDR3 coding sequence is TGTGCCAGCAGCTTAGGTCTAGGGACCTCACTACAGACCCAGTACTTC.

This clonotype was observed many times. The rearrangement joins TRBV4-1 to TRBJ2-5; D possibly corresponds to TRBD1 (5 bases). The CDR3 runs 16 residues. Germline V gene data show CDR1 as MGHRA and CDR2 as YSYEKL. V was cut by 1 base and J by 1 base, with 13 bases left in between. Written as DNA, the CDR3 is TGCGCCAGCAGCCAAGTCTCTCCGACAGTCCAAGAGACCCAGTACTTC. Amino acid sequence: CASSQVSPTVQETQYF.